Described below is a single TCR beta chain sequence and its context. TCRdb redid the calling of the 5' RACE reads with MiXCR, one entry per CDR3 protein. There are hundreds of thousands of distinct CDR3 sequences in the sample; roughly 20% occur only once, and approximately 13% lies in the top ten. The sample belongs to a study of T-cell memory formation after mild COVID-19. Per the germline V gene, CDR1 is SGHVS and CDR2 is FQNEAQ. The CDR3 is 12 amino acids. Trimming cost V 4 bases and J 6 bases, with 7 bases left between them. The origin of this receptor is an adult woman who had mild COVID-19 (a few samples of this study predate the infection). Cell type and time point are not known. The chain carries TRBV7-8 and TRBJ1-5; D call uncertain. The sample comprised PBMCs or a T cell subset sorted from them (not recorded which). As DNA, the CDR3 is TGTGCCAGCAGCTATGATTTTCAGCCCCAGCATTTT. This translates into CASSYDFQPQHF.